The 13 T cell receptor beta chains listed next were all sequenced from one sample in a study of T cells in Graves' hyperthyroidism and ophthalmopathy (dated by TCRdb to between 2018 and 2021). Library method: multiplex PCR. Instrument used: Illumina HiSeq 2000. The TCR beta CDR3 regions were amplified from RNA transcripts. The TCR CDR3 was subjected to a first round of RT-PCR using the HTBI primer set and the Qiagen OneStep RT-PCR kit. The public reads were reanalyzed by TCRdb: fastp trimming at Q25, MiXCR alignment, in-frame beta chains only. Entries are consolidated by CDR3 protein sequence, retaining the most common genes and DNA. For this sample the table gives fewer than 400,000 distinct CDR3 sequences, of which roughly 14% were detected only once. In total, the top ten clones hold about a quarter of the sample. Sequences were obtained from blood. All receptors derive from a woman aged 18-29 years with Graves' hyperthyroidism that later progressed to Graves' ophthalmopathy.

The sample holds many counts of this clonotype. The chain employs TRBV30 and TRBJ2-5, with 8 bases that match TRBD2. Per the germline V gene, CDR1 is GTSNPN and CDR2 is SVGIG (reference sequence). With V trimmed by 2 bases and J by 5 bases, 10 bases remained unmatched. The CDR3 extends over 15 amino acids. CDR3 sequence: CAWSLTGGPEETQYF. In DNA form, the CDR3 reads TGTGCCTGGAGTTTAACGGGAGGGCCGGAGGAGACCCAGTACTTC. Supplemented by reference TRBV30 and TRBJ2-5, the full variable domain reads SQTIHQWPATLVQPVGSPLSLECTVEGTSNPNLYWYRQAAGRGLQLLFYSVGIGQISSEVPQNLSASRPQDRQFILSSKKLLLSDSGFYLCAWSLTGGPEETQYFGPGTRLLVL.

The V gene is TRBV20-1, the J gene TRBJ2-7; 15 bases are shared with TRBD2. The CDR3 totals 20 residues. Germline V gives CDR1 DFQATT, CDR2 SNEGSKA (reference sequence). The trim removed 1 base at V and 4 bases at J, leaving 17 bases unmatched. In DNA, the CDR3 is TGCAGTGCTAGAGGCCCGGGACTAGCGGGAGGTGGAAGTACGTTGTACGAGCAGTACTTC. This sequence encodes CSARGPGLAGGGSTLYEQYF.

As for this clonotype: Given a much more abundant clone one base away, this may be a read error. The genes are TRBV19 and TRBJ1-1; D remains unclear. This CDR3 region has 13 residues. Trimming cost V 1 base and J 6 bases, with 9 bases left between them. Germline CDR1 LNHDA, CDR2 SQIVND (reference sequence). The CDR3 here is CASSIGGSAEAFF. The CDR3 nucleotides are TGTGCCAGTAGTATAGGAGGGAGCGCTGAAGCTTTCTTT.

The V call is TRBV27, the J call TRBJ2-3; maybe TRBD2 (5 bases). The CDR3 has 14 amino acids. With 6 bases removed from V and 6 bases from J, the gap between germline ends came to 16 bases. Germline V lookup: CDR1 MNHEY, CDR2 SMNVEV (reference sequence). The CDR3 is CASSPLGSGDTQYF. The CDR3 DNA sequence: TGTGCCAGCAGCCCCCTGGGGTCGGGGGATACGCAGTATTTT.

The V gene is TRBV20-1, the J gene TRBJ2-2; 9 bases agree with TRBD2. J lost 1 base, V lost 6 bases, and 3 bases had no gene match. Germline CDR1 and CDR2: DFQATT and SNEGSKA (reference sequence). The CDR3 covers 14 residues. CDR3 nucleotides: TGCAGTGCGCCGACTAGCGGGAACACCGGGGAGCTGTTTTTT. Amino acids: CSAPTSGNTGELFF.

This clonotype was counted at least ten times. The chain joins TRBV20-1 to TRBJ1-2; D unresolved. V shed 4 bases and J shed 5 bases, with 8 bases lying between them. CDR1 DFQATT and CDR2 SNEGSKA come from the germline V gene (reference sequence). The CDR3 has 11 residues. The CDR3 nucleotides are TGCAGTGCTACTGGACTTTATGGCTACACCTTC. Amino acids: CSATGLYGYTF.

This clonotype was found many times. The rearrangement joins TRBV18 to TRBJ1-4; D is undetermined. The CDR3 length is 16 residues. The V and J ends lost 6 bases and 0 bases respectively, with 14 bases between them. The germline V gene encodes CDR1 KGHSH and CDR2 LQKENI. The CDR3 DNA sequence: TGTGCCAGCTCCCCTCGGAGGCCGTCAACTAATGAAAAACTGTTTTTT. Encoded protein: CASSPRRPSTNEKLFF.

This chain connects TRBV15 to TRBJ2-7, with D possibly being TRBD2 (5 bases). The germline V gene encodes CDR1 LNHNV and CDR2 YYDKDF (reference sequence). This CDR3 has 14 amino acids. Trimming left V 1 base short and J 1 base short, with 8 bases between. CDR3 DNA: TGTGCCACCAGCAGAGCCGGGAAATCCTACGAGCAGTACTTC. Translated: CATSRAGKSYEQYF.

The table lists this clonotype with many counts. This chain joins TRBV20-1 and TRBJ1-2, with D possibly being TRBD1 (5 bases). CDR1 is DFQATT, CDR2 SNEGSKA, per germline (reference sequence). The CDR3 has 14 residues. Trimming took off 6 bases at V and 5 bases at J, with 19 bases between the two ends. The CDR3, as DNA: TGCAGTGCGCAAGACAGCCTTAGAGATTATGGCTACACCTTC. It yields the protein CSAQDSLRDYGYTF.

This clonotype was picked up many times. This chain connects TRBV7-2 to TRBJ2-7; TRBD2 matches at 9 bases. V gave up 1 base and J gave up 9 bases; unmatched junction bases: 13. The CDR3 is made up of 16 amino acids. CDR1 is SGHTA, CDR2 FQGNSA, per germline. The CDR3 sequence: CASSLGGVAGVSWQYF. CDR3 DNA: TGTGCCAGCAGCTTAGGAGGAGTAGCGGGAGTAAGCTGGCAGTACTTC.

Ten or more counts support this clonotype. The chain carries TRBV7-2 and TRBJ2-7; possibly TRBD2 for D (6 bases). This CDR3 is built from 16 residues. CDR1 is SGHTA, CDR2 FQGNSA, per germline. The V and J ends lost 1 base and 3 bases respectively, with 16 bases between them. CDR3 amino acids: CASSLGIAGLGYEQYF. CDR3 coding DNA: TGTGCCAGCAGCTTAGGAATCGCGGGACTGGGCTACGAGCAGTACTTC.

This clonotype was observed at least ten times. V gene TRBV6-2 or TRBV6-3 combines with J gene TRBJ2-7; a weak D match, TRBD1 (5 bases). Trimming removed 1 base at V and 3 bases at J, with 10 bases between. Germline V gene data show CDR1 as MNHEY and CDR2 as SVGEGT. CDR3 size: 14 residues. CDR3 sequence (DNA): TGTGCCAGCAGTTACTGGGGCAGGAACTACGAGCAGTACTTC. Its protein is CASSYWGRNYEQYF.

There are many counts of this clonotype. The V and J genes are TRBV5-4 and TRBJ2-5; D uncertain. With 0 bases removed from V and 0 bases from J, the gap between germline ends came to 6 bases. Per the germline V gene, CDR1 is SGHNT and CDR2 is YYREEE (reference sequence). The CDR3 covers 14 residues. The DNA for the CDR3 is TGTGCCAGCAGCTTGGGACGGAACCAAGAGACCCAGTACTTC. The encoded protein is CASSLGRNQETQYF.